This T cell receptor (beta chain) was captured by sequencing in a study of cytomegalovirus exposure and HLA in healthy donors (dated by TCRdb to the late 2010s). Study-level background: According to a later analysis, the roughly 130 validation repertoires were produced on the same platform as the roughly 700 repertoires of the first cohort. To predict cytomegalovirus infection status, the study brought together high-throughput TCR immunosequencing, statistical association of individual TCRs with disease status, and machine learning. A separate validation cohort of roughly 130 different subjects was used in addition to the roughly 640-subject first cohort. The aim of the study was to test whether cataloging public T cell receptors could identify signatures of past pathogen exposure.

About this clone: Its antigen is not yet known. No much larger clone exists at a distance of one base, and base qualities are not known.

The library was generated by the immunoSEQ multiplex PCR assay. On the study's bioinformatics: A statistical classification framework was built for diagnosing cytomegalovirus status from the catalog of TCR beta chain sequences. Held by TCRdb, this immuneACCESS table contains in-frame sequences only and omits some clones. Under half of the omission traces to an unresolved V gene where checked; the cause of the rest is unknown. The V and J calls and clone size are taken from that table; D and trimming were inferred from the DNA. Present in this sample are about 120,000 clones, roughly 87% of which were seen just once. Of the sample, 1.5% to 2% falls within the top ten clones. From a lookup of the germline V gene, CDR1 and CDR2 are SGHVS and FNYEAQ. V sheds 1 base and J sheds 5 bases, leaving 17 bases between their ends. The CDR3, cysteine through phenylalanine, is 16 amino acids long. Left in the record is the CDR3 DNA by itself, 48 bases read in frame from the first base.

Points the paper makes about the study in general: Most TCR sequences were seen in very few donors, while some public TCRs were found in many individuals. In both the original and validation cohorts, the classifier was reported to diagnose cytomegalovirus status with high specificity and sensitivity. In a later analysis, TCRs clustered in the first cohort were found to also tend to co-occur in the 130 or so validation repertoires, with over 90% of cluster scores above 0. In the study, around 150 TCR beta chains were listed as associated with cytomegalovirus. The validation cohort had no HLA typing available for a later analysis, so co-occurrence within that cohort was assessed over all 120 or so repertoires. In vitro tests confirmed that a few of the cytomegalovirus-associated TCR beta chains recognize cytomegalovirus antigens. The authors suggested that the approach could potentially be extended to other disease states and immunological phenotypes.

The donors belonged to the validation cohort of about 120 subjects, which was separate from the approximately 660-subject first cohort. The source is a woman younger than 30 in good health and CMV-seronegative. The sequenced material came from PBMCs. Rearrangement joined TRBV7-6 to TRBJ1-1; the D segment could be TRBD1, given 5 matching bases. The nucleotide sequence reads TGTGCCAGCAGCTTAGGGCAGGGAAGGATACGGACTGAAGCTTTCTTT. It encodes CASSLGQGRIRTEAFF.